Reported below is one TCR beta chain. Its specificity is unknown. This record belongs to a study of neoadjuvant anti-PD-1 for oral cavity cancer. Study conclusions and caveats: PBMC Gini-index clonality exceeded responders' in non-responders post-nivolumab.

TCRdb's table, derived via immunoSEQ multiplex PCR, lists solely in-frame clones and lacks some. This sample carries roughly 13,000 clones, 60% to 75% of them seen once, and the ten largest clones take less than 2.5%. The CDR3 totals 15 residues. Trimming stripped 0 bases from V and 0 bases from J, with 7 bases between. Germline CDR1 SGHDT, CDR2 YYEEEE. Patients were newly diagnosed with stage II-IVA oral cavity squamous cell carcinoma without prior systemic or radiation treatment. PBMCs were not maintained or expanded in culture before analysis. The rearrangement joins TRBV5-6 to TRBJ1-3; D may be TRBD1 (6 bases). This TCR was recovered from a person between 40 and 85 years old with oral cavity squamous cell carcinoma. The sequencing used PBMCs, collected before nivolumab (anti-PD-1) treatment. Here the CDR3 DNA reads TGTGCCAGCAGCTTGGTAGGGGGCTCTGGAAACACCATATATTTT. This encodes CASSLVGGSGNTIYF.